Sequencing of this T cell receptor beta chain was carried out in a study of identical twins. Notes on the study in general: Models underestimated TCR alpha sharing (out-of-frame) in monozygotic twins. Abundant beta clonotypes from cord blood bore fewer insertions; memory repertoires lacked this pattern.

Only a few counts were recorded for this clonotype. Its antigen remains unknown. Template switching (which added a universal primer site) was used, and cDNA carried unique molecular identifiers. TCRdb re-analysed the 5' RACE reads in MiXCR, keeping a single row per CDR3 protein. The sample shows 500,000 to 550,000 distinct CDR3 sequences, 20% to 25% of them seen only once. Healthy Caucasians supplied all donations. Trimming took 3 bases from V and 0 from J, leaving 15 bases between them. Germline loops: CDR1 SEHNR, CDR2 FQNEAQ (reference sequence). The CDR3 covers 17 residues. Separately, the same data were catalogued under a study of yellow fever vaccine responses in identical twins.

This chain uses TRBV7-9 with TRBJ2-1; D might be TRBD2 (6 bases). This receptor was obtained from a woman aged 18-29 years in good health. Sequenced sample: CD4+ T cells sorted from blood. The CDR3 coding sequence is TGTGCCAGCAGCTTTCTGCGGGGTGGGGCCTCCTACAATGAGCAGTTCTTC. The encoded protein is CASSFLRGGASYNEQFF.